This TCR beta chain was captured by sequencing in a study of blood T cell repertoires in COVID-19. Study as a whole: Material from acute and convalescent COVID-19 was sourced from the United States, Italy and Spain. The analysed material was cDNA or gDNA that came from T cells, B-cell-depleted T cells, or PBMCs.

Original data processing: Reference gene primer amplification gave estimated nucleated cell counts. Measured with immunoSEQ multiplex PCR; TCRdb has only the in-frame clones, and not every one. D and trimming come from the DNA, and the V and J calls and clone size come from that table. Of around 72,000 clones listed, more than 75% were seen once; the top ten hold approximately 10%. V was cut by 1 base and J by 7 bases, with 15 bases left in between. Germline V lookup: CDR1 SGHRS, CDR2 YFSETQ. The CDR3 spans 15 residues. V is TRBV5-1 and J is TRBJ2-1; tentatively, D is TRBD2 (5 bases). The sequence derives from a man in his sixties or seventies with active or convalescent COVID-19. Source material: peripheral blood. The CDR3, as DNA: TGCGCCAGCAGCTTGCTCGGGCGGAGGCTGAATGAGCAGTTCTTC. Translation gives CASSLLGRRLNEQFF.